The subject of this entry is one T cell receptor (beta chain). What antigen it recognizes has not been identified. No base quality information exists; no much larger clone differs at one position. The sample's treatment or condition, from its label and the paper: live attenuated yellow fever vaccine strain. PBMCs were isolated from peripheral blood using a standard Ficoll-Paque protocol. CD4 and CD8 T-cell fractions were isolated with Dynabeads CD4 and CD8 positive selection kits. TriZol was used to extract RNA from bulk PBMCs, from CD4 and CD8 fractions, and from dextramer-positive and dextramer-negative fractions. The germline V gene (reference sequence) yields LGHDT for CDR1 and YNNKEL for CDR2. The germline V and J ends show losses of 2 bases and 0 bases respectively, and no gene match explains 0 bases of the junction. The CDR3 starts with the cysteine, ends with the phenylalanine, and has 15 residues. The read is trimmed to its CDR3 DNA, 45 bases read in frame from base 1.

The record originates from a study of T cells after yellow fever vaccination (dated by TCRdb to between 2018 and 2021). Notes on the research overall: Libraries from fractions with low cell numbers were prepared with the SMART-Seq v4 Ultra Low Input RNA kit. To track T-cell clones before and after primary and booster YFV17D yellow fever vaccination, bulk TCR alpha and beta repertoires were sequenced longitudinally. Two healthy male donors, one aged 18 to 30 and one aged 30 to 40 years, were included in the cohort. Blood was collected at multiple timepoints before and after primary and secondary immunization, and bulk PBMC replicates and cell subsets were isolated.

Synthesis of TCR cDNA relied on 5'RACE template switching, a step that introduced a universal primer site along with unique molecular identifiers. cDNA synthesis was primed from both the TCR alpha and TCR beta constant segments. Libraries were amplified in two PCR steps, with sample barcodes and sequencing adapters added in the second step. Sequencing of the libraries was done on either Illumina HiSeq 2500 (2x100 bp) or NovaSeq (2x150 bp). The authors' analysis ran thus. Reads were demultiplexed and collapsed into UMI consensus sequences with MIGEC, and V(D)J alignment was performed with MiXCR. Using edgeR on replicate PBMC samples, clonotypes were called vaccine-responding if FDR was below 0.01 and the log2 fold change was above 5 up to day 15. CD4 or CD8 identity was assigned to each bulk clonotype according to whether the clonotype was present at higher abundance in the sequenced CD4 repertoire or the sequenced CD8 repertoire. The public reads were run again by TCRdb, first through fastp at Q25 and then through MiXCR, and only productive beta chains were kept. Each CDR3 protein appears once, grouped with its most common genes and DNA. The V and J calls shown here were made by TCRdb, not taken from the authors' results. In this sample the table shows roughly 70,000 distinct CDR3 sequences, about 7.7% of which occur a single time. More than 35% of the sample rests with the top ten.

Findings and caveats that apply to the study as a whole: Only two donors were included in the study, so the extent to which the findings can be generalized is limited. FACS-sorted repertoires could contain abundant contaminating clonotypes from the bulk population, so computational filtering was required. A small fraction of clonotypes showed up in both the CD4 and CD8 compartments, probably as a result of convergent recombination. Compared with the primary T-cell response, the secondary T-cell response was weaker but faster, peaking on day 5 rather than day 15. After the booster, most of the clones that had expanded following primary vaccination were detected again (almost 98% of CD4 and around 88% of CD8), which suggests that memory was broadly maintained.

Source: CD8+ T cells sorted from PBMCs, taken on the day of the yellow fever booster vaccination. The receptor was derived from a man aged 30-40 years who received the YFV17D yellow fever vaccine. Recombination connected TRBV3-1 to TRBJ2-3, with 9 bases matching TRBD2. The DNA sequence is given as TGTGCCAGCAGCCAAACTAGCGGGAGCACAGATACGCAGTATTTT. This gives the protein CASSQTSGSTDTQYF.